The 3 T cell receptor beta chains below come from one sample, sequenced in a study of Ad26.COV2.S vaccination and SARS-CoV-2 variants. As to treatment: 19 received Ad26.COV2.S at low or high dose, single or two shots; 5 received placebo; per-sample allocation not given. Sampling took place 63 days after the first vaccine or placebo injection. Profiling relied on immunoSEQ multiplex PCR, and the TCRdb table lists in-frame clones only, not all of them. The sample lists a few hundred thousand clones; approximately 92% were seen once. The starting material was peripheral blood, obtained in a trial of Ad26.COV2.S vaccine versus placebo. Every receptor here comes from a person between 18 and 59 years old who received the Ad26.COV2.S COVID-19 vaccine or a placebo.

This chain connects TRBV13 to TRBJ2-5; 10 bases are a match to TRBD1. V gave up 5 bases and J gave up 5 bases; unmatched junction bases: 8. Germline CDR1 and CDR2: PRHDT and FYEKMQ (reference sequence). The CDR3 is 15 residues long. In DNA, the CDR3 is TGTGCCAGCAGCCTGCGGACAGGGGGATTGGAGACCCAGTACTTC. Amino acids: CASSLRTGGLETQYF.

This rearrangement joins TRBV12-3 or TRBV12-4 to TRBJ1-1; D is ambiguous. V was clipped by 6 bases and J by 6 bases, with 14 bases between them. The CDR3 sequence is 13 residues long. The CDR3 DNA reads TGTGCCAGCAGCTCGCCCGGTTCCCCTGAAGCTTTCTTT. Translating it yields CASSSPGSPEAFF.

The CDR3 region has the DNA TGCGCCAGCAGCCAAACCCCAGGGCGAGGCTACACCTTC. Residues: CASSQTPGRGYTF. The chain recombines TRBV4-3 with TRBJ1-2; a weak D match, TRBD1 (5 bases). The CDR3 has 13 amino acids. V shed 2 bases and J shed 8 bases, with 12 bases lying between them. Looked up from germline, CDR1 is LGHNA and CDR2 is YSLEER.